The 21 T cell receptor beta chains in this list originate from one sample, sequenced in a study of cytomegalovirus exposure and HLA in healthy donors. Vbeta (60) and Jbeta (13) primers were used in the PCR. Method: immunoSEQ multiplex PCR; TCRdb's copy keeps in-frame clones and lacks some. Among roughly 150,000 clones listed, about two thirds were seen once. Sequenced material: PBMCs. The source is a young woman in good health and CMV-seronegative.

V and J are TRBV11-3 and TRBJ2-1; D is uncertain. This CDR3 spans 13 amino acids. CDR1 is SGHNT, CDR2 YENEEA, per germline. The V gene lost 0 bases and the J gene lost 4 bases, with 4 bases spanning the gap. CDR3 region: CASSLEQYNEQFF. CDR3 DNA sequence: TGTGCCAGCAGCTTAGAACAGTACAATGAGCAGTTCTTC.

The V call is TRBV7-9, the J call TRBJ2-2; 10 bases line up with TRBD2. The CDR3 extends over 15 amino acids. V shed 5 bases and J 3 bases; nucleotides not matched to a gene: 3. The V gene's germline CDR1 is SEHNR and CDR2 FQNEAQ (reference sequence). This chain's CDR3 is CASSRTSGDTGELFF. The CDR3 region has the DNA TGTGCCAGCAGCCGAACTAGCGGGGACACCGGGGAGCTGTTTTTT. The full variable domain, its missing parts supplied by reference TRBV7-9 and TRBJ2-2, is DTGVSQNPRHKITKRGQNVTFRCDPISEHNRLYWYRQTLGQGPEFLTYFQNEAQLEKSRLLSDRFSAERPKGSFSTLEIQRTEQGDSAMYLCASSRTSGDTGELFFGEGSRLTVL.

As for this clone: Compared with germline, one end of the junction differs, possibly owing to a read error. The chain has TRBV5-1 and TRBJ2-4; 7 bases agree with TRBD1. CDR3 length equals 16 residues. Germline V gene lookup returns CDR1 SGHRS and CDR2 YFSETQ. DNA of the CDR3: TGCGCCAGCAGCTTGGGGGACAGTTTAGCCAAAAACAGTCAGTACTTC. Encoded protein: CASSLGDSLAKNSQYF. The whole variable domain, remainder taken from reference TRBV5-1 and TRBJ2-4, is KAGVTQTPRYLIKTRGQQVTLSCSPISGHRSVSWYQQTPGQGLQFLFEYFSETQRNKGNFPGRFSGRQFSNSRSEMNVSTLELGDSALYLCASSLGDSLAKNSQYFGAGTRLSVL.

The genes are TRBV7-8 and TRBJ2-4, with TRBD2 as a possible D gene (6 bases). The CDR3 covers 16 residues. Germline V gives CDR1 SGHVS, CDR2 FQNEAQ. V lost 1 base and J lost 0, with 10 bases in between. The CDR3 DNA is TGTGCCAGCAGCTTAGTGGGGGGATTAGCCAAAAACATTCAGTACTTC. It yields the protein CASSLVGGLAKNIQYF.

The chain carries TRBV28 and TRBJ2-7, with unresolved D. Per the germline V gene, CDR1 is MDHEN and CDR2 is SYDVKM. The CDR3 contains 12 residues. V lost 3 bases and J 4 bases, leaving 7 bases between the germline ends. The CDR3 sequence is CASSFDNYEQYV. The CDR3 DNA is TGTGCCAGCAGTTTTGACAATTACGAGCAGTACGTC.

V is TRBV9 and J is TRBJ1-4; 7 bases are shared with TRBD1. The ends lost 0 bases at V and 8 bases at J; junction bases unmatched: 13. This CDR3 has 17 residues. CDR1 and CDR2 from the germline V gene are SGDLS and YYNGEE. Written as DNA, the CDR3 is TGTGCCAGCAGCGTAGGGGATCCGGCAGGGGGACGAGAAAAACTGTTTTTT. This codes for CASSVGDPAGGREKLFF.

This clone occurred once. This rearrangement joins TRBV28 to TRBJ2-1, with 8 bases fitting TRBD1. Germline values: CDR1 MDHEN, CDR2 SYDVKM. Trimming took 5 bases from V and 13 from J; bases not matched to a gene: 28. The CDR3 spans 19 residues. CDR3 in DNA: TGTGCCAGCAGTCCCCGGCCGGACAGGGCTACAATGAGAATCTTCGTACAGTTCTTC. Its protein is CASSPRPDRATMRIFVQFF. Using reference TRBV28 and TRBJ2-1 for the parts outside the CDR3, the full variable domain is DVKVTQSSRYLVKRTGEKVFLECVQDMDHENMFWYRQDPGLGLRLIYFSYDVKMKEKGDIPEGYSVSREKKERFSLILESASTNQTSMYLCASSPRPDRATMRIFVQFFGPGTRLTVL.

This clone occurred once. This chain connects TRBV25-1 to TRBJ2-3, with 12 bases lining up with TRBD2. This CDR3 comprises 15 residues. The V gene end was trimmed by 6 bases and the J gene end by 4 bases; junction bases not matched to a gene: 5. Germline lookup yields CDR1 MGHDK and CDR2 SYGVNS. CDR3 bases: TGTGCCAGCAGCCGACTAGCGGGAGAGGCAGATACGCAGTATTTT. Amino acids: CASSRLAGEADTQYF.

The chain has TRBV7-2 and TRBJ2-3; TRBD2 agrees at 12 bases. J was trimmed by 5 bases and V by 0 bases; bases with no gene match: 6. This CDR3 has 17 residues. Germline V gene sequence: CDR1 SGHTA, CDR2 FQGNSA. CDR3 in DNA: TGTGCCAGCAGCTTAGCAGGAACTAGCGGGAGGAAAGATACGCAGTATTTT. Its protein product is CASSLAGTSGRKDTQYF.

This clone was seen only once. The chain combines TRBV2 with TRBJ1-2; possibly TRBD1 for D (5 bases). Germline values: CDR1 SNHLY, CDR2 FYNNEI. There are 13 residues in the CDR3. V was cut by 10 bases and J by 4 bases, with 16 bases left in between. The CDR3 DNA is TGTGCCAACACGGGGGTTCAACCCTATGGCTACACCTTC. This translates into CANTGVQPYGYTF.

The chain links TRBV27 to TRBJ2-1, with 12 bases aligning to TRBD2. The ends lost 3 bases at V and 7 bases at J; junction bases unmatched: 4. There are 15 residues in the CDR3. Germline V gene lookup returns CDR1 MNHEY and CDR2 SMNVEV (reference sequence). CDR3 in amino acids: CASSFYLAGGNEQFF. The CDR3 DNA is TGTGCCAGCAGTTTCTACCTAGCGGGAGGGAATGAGCAGTTCTTC.

This clone appeared a single time. The rearrangement links TRBV13 to TRBJ1-5; D might be TRBD1 (6 bases). CDR3 length: 13 residues. Germline loops: CDR1 PRHDT, CDR2 FYEKMQ (reference sequence). Trimming took 5 bases from V and 4 from J, leaving 9 bases between them. The CDR3 is CASSQGQNQPQHF. Written as DNA, the CDR3 is TGTGCCAGCAGCCAAGGACAGAATCAGCCCCAGCATTTT.

The chain has TRBV4-1 and TRBJ2-7, with D perhaps TRBD1 (6 bases). The ends were cut back, 3 bases at V and 7 bases at J, with 16 bases in the middle. This CDR3 contains 14 residues. CDR1 and CDR2 from the germline V gene are MGHRA and YSYEKL. The CDR3 region is CASSQPGQLKEQYV. The CDR3 nucleotides read TGCGCCAGCAGCCAGCCGGGACAACTTAAAGAGCAGTACGTC.

The chain joins TRBV7-8 to TRBJ2-3; 7 bases agree with TRBD1. V was pared by 3 bases and J by 5 bases, with 8 bases of the junction left unmatched. The CDR3 has 15 residues. Germline assignment: CDR1 SGHVS and CDR2 FQNEAQ. CDR3: CASSFQGDAGDTQYF. Written as DNA, the CDR3 is TGTGCCAGCAGCTTCCAGGGGGATGCAGGAGATACGCAGTATTTT.

The chain couples TRBV19 to TRBJ2-7; D remains unclear. The germline gives CDR1 LNHDA, CDR2 SQIVND (reference sequence). This CDR3 has 11 residues. V lost 5 bases, J lost 2 bases, and 4 bases lay in between. CDR3 DNA sequence: TGTGCCAGTAGTTCTACCTACGAGCAGTACTTC. This translates into CASSSTYEQYF.

This clone has more than one count but fewer than ten. The J gene is TRBJ2-7, the V gene TRBV7-8, with D perhaps matching TRBD2 (6 bases). The germline V and J ends were trimmed by 6 bases and 0 bases, with 12 bases remaining between them. The germline V gene encodes CDR1 SGHVS and CDR2 FQNEAQ. The CDR3 length is 14 residues. Here the CDR3 reads CASRTAGGSYEQYF. The CDR3 region has the DNA TGTGCCAGCAGAACAGCCGGGGGCTCCTACGAGCAGTACTTC. Supplemented by reference TRBV7-8 and TRBJ2-7, the full variable domain reads GAGVSQSPRYKVAKRGQDVALRCDPISGHVSLFWYQQALGQGPEFLTYFQNEAQLDKSGLPSDRFFAERPEGSVSTLKIQRTQQEDSAVYLCASRTAGGSYEQYFGPGTRLTVT.

The chain recombines TRBV27 with TRBJ1-4, with 8 bases aligning to TRBD1. The length of the CDR3 is 13 residues. CDR1 is MNHEY, CDR2 SMNVEV, per germline (reference sequence). Trimming took 7 bases from V and 8 from J; bases not matched to a gene: 6. The CDR3 DNA sequence: TGTGCCAGCACCTCAGGGGGCGTCGAAAAACTGTTTTTT. Encoded protein: CASTSGGVEKLFF.

This chain joins TRBV6-5 and TRBJ2-7, with D possibly being TRBD2 (6 bases). The V and J ends lost 2 bases and 2 bases respectively, with 10 bases between them. The germline V gene has CDR1 MNHEY and CDR2 SVGAGI. This CDR3 has 14 amino acids. The CDR3 protein is CASSYGGLTYEQYF. In nucleotides, the CDR3 is TGTGCCAGCAGTTACGGGGGACTGACCTACGAGCAGTACTTC.

This chain uses TRBV18 with TRBJ2-2; maybe TRBD2 (6 bases). This CDR3 is 16 amino acids long. Trimming took 1 base from V and 4 from J, leaving 13 bases between them. CDR1 KGHSH and CDR2 LQKENI come from the germline V gene. CDR3 sequence (DNA): TGTGCCAGCTCACCACGGAGGGGTGCAGGCACCGGGGAGCTGTTTTTT. Its protein is CASSPRRGAGTGELFF.

This clone turned up a few times. This chain connects TRBV6-5 to TRBJ1-1; perhaps TRBD1 as D (5 bases). Germline values: CDR1 MNHEY, CDR2 SVGAGI. Trimming cost V 7 bases and J 1 base, with 13 bases left between them. The CDR3 covers 14 residues. CDR3 loop: CASTSPGGNTEAFF. As DNA, the CDR3 is TGTGCCAGCACCTCCCCCGGGGGGAACACTGAAGCTTTCTTT.

The chain employs TRBV4-2 and TRBJ2-3; possible D gene TRBD2, 5 bases. Trimming left V 7 bases short and J 0 bases short, with 14 bases between. The length of the CDR3 is 15 residues. From germline, CDR1 is LGHNA and CDR2 YNFKEQ. CDR3 loop: CASTFRAESTDTQYF. In DNA form, the CDR3 reads TGTGCCAGCACGTTTAGAGCGGAAAGCACAGATACGCAGTATTTT.